A selection of T cell receptor beta chains follows, all from one sample in a study of control samples from healthy donors and cancer patients. Assay: immunoSEQ multiplex PCR; the TCRdb copy retains only in-frame clones and omits some. Among around 200,000 clones listed, 90% to 95% were seen once. The sample taken for sequencing was blood. These receptors all stem from a man in his late teens or twenties in good health. Each CDR3 is given with its conserved first and last residue. Each record gives: CDR3 length, J gene, V gene, D gene, clone size, CDR3 DNA, CDR3 protein. A D gene is named only where the DNA matches it firmly. Only some rows state a clone size, as once, few, many or a class for expanded clones.

13 TRBJ2-7 TRBV2 TRBD1 - TGTGCCAGCAGCTGGGACAGATCGGGGGAGCAGTACTTC CASSWDRSGEQYF
15 TRBJ2-1 TRBV2 TRBD2 once TGTGCCAGCAACCCGAGGGGACTAGCTTCATATGAGCAGTTCTTC CASNPRGLASYEQFF
13 TRBJ1-2 TRBV5-6 - - TGTGCCAGCAGCTTGGGGGGGCCCTATGGCTACACCTTC CASSLGGPYGYTF
17 TRBJ1-5 TRBV27 TRBD1 few TGTGCCAGCAGTCTCCATCCGGGACAGGAAAGCAATCAGCCCCAGCATTTT CASSLHPGQESNQPQHF
13 TRBJ1-2 TRBV18 - - TGTGCCAGCTCACCTGAGGGCGACTATGGCTACACCTTC CASSPEGDYGYTF
16 TRBJ2-3 TRBV24-1 TRBD2 - TGTGCCACCAGTGATCCCGGGGGGGGCCAACCAGATACGCAGTATTTT CATSDPGGGQPDTQYF
17 TRBJ1-4 TRBV5-5 - - TGTGCCAGCAGCACGGAGGGAATACAGAGAACTAATGAAAAACTGTTTTTT CASSTEGIQRTNEKLFF
15 TRBJ2-7 TRBV3-1/TRBV3-2 - - TGTGCCAGCAGCCTGAGTGGCGGCCCAGCGATTAGGCAGTACTTC CASSLSGGPAIRQYF
12 TRBJ2-1 TRBV2 - - TGTGCCAGCAGTGGCAGGGATGGTGAGCAGTTCTTC CASSGRDGEQFF
17 TRBJ2-3 TRBV5-6 TRBD2 - TGTGCCAGCAGCCTGGGACTAGGGGCCTCATATGCGGATACGCAGTATTTT CASSLGLGASYADTQYF
16 TRBJ1-6 TRBV5-4 - - TGTGCCAGCAGCTTGGGAGGAGCTAACTATAATTCACCCCTCCACTTT CASSLGGANYNSPLHF
13 TRBJ2-5 TRBV5-1 - once TGCGCCAGCAGTAGTGACACCCGAGAGACCCAGTACTTC CASSSDTRETQYF
12 TRBJ2-3 TRBV5-4 - - TGTGCCAGCAGCAATTCACAGGTTACGCAGTATTTT CASSNSQVTQYF
15 TRBJ1-6 TRBV6-1 TRBD1 - TGTGCCAGCAGTGAAGGGGACAGGGATAATTCACCCCTCCACTTT CASSEGDRDNSPLHF
15 TRBJ2-1 TRBV5-1 TRBD1 - TGCGCCAGCAGCCTGGACAGGGAACCCTACAATGAGCAGTTCTTC CASSLDREPYNEQFF
16 TRBJ2-5 TRBV3-1/TRBV3-2 - - TGTGCCAGCAGCCAGGGTATCCAGGGGTACCAAGAGACCCAGTACTTC CASSQGIQGYQETQYF
13 TRBJ1-6 TRBV7-8 - - TGTGCCAGCAGGACAGACACGGGCTCACCCCTCCACTTT CASRTDTGSPLHF
14 TRBJ1-1 TRBV6-5 - - TGTGCCAGCAGTTCCATGGGAAAAAACACTGAAGCTTTCTTT CASSSMGKNTEAFF
16 TRBJ1-2 TRBV4-1 - - TGCGCCAGCAGCCAAGATGAGGAGGTCTTTCGCTACGGCTACACCTTC CASSQDEEVFRYGYTF
15 TRBJ1-2 TRBV7-8 - - TGTGCCAGCAGCTTAGGGCTGGATTTTAGCTATGGCTACACCTTC CASSLGLDFSYGYTF
14 TRBJ2-6 TRBV6-5 - - TGTGCCAGCAGTTATCAATCTGGGGCCAACGTCCTGACTTTC CASSYQSGANVLTF
13 TRBJ2-7 TRBV2 - - TGTGCCAGCAGCCGTTCACAGGGCTACGAGCAGTACTTC CASSRSQGYEQYF
15 TRBJ2-1 TRBV5-6 - - TGTGCCAGCAGCTTGTTGCGGAACCCCTACAATGAGCAGTTCTTC CASSLLRNPYNEQFF
15 TRBJ2-7 TRBV6-5 TRBD2 - TGTGCCAGCAGTTACGCAGCGGGGGTATCCTACGAGCAGTACTTC CASSYAAGVSYEQYF
16 TRBJ2-5 TRBV10-3 TRBD2 - TGTGCCATCAGTGACCCTCCAGCGGGGGCCCAAGAGACCCAGTACTTC CAISDPPAGAQETQYF
15 TRBJ1-4 TRBV28 - - TGTGCCAGCAAAGAGTCAGGGGAAGCTAATGAAAAACTGTTTTTT CASKESGEANEKLFF
14 TRBJ2-3 TRBV5-1 - - TGCGCCAGCAGCTTCGGACAGCGCACAGATACGCAGTATTTT CASSFGQRTDTQYF
16 TRBJ2-7 TRBV21-1 - - TGTGCCAGCAGCAAGACCCCGGTACTCCCCAAGCACGAGCAGTACTTC CASSKTPVLPKHEQYF
14 TRBJ1-6 TRBV7-9 - few TGTGCCAGCAGCCTCCTGGGGATTGATTCACCCCTCCACTTT CASSLLGIDSPLHF
13 TRBJ1-1 TRBV2 TRBD1 few TGTGCCAGCAGTTCCACAGGGGGCACTGAAGCTTTCTTT CASSSTGGTEAFF
13 TRBJ1-5 TRBV6-5 - - TGTGCCAGCAGTTGGGGAGAGAATCAGCCCCAGCATTTT CASSWGENQPQHF
13 TRBJ2-5 TRBV24-1 - - TGTGCCACCGCAAGGGGTGGACAAGAGACCCAGTACTTC CATARGGQETQYF
13 TRBJ2-3 TRBV30 - - TGTGCCTGGAGTCCCGACTCGACAGATACGCAGTATTTT CAWSPDSTDTQYF
17 TRBJ1-6 TRBV4-1 TRBD1 - TGCGCCAGCAGCCAAGATCGCGGGACAGCCTATAATTCACCCCTCCACTTT CASSQDRGTAYNSPLHF
15 TRBJ1-1 TRBV6-6 TRBD1 - TGTGCCAGCAGCCCCGGACAGGGGTTGAACACTGAAGCTTTCTTT CASSPGQGLNTEAFF
14 TRBJ2-7 TRBV6-5 TRBD1 - TGTGCCAGCAGTAGTAGACAGGGGGTCAACGAGCAGTACTTC CASSSRQGVNEQYF
15 TRBJ1-5 TRBV28 - - TGTGCCAGCAGTTTGATTGGGGGGGGCAATCAGCCCCAGCATTTT CASSLIGGGNQPQHF
15 TRBJ1-3 TRBV29-1 TRBD1 - TGCAGCGCTATACGGGACAGGGTTGAAGGAAACACCATATATTTT CSAIRDRVEGNTIYF
13 TRBJ1-1 TRBV30 - - TGTGCCTGGAGCCCACAGAGGAACACTGAAGCTTTCTTT CAWSPQRNTEAFF
13 TRBJ2-7 TRBV28 - few TGTGCCAGCAGTTTACCCGCATTGTACGAGCAGTACTTC CASSLPALYEQYF
17 TRBJ2-3 TRBV5-1 - - TGCGCCAGCAGCTTGGCACTTCCGGGGACTAGCACAGATACGCAGTATTTT CASSLALPGTSTDTQYF
14 TRBJ2-3 TRBV11-2 - once TGTGCCAGCACCACGGACAGCGAGGAAGATACGCAGTATTTT CASTTDSEEDTQYF
13 TRBJ2-7 TRBV11-1 - - TGTGCCAGCAGAGATAGAGGGGAGGACGAGCAGTACTTC CASRDRGEDEQYF
15 TRBJ2-7 TRBV18 TRBD1 few TGTGCCAGCTCACCACGGACAGGGATCCCCTACGAGCAGTACTTC CASSPRTGIPYEQYF
13 TRBJ1-6 TRBV7-2 - - TGTGCCAGCAGCCTAGAGATTAATTCACCCCTCCACTTT CASSLEINSPLHF